This record concerns one T cell receptor beta chain sequence. Its antigen is still unknown. V was clipped by 2 bases and J by 4 bases; unmatched bases: 8. Per germline, CDR1 MNHEY and CDR2 SMNVEV (reference sequence). This CDR3 is 16 amino acids long. The sample comes from a study of post-analysis software for immune sequencing data. Across the whole study: Clinical courses comprised relapsing-remitting, secondary progressive and progressive-relapsing multiple sclerosis. Whole-study results and caveats: Significantly decreased normalized Chao1 diversity was recorded for multiple sclerosis patients relative to controls. Samples from one preparation batch, clustered by F measure, grouped strongly together. There were roughly 5 TRBV segments more frequent in patients than controls, and TRBV5-6, TRBV5-1 and TRBV20-1 were among them.

Unique molecular identifiers featured in each of the TCR beta cDNA libraries. When about 1 to 11 million T cells were used, they gave hundreds of thousands of cDNA molecules. One entry per CDR3 protein results from TCRdb running MiXCR on the PCR reads. The sample records hundreds of thousands of distinct CDR3 sequences, 25% to 30% being singletons. Material: blood. The genes are TRBV27 and TRBJ1-2, with 9 nucleotides matching TRBD1. The sequence came from a girl aged 10-17 years with multiple sclerosis. The CDR3 protein is CASSLTPGTGFYGYTF. For the CDR3, the DNA is TGTGCCAGCAGTTTAACCCCTGGGACAGGGTTCTATGGCTACACCTTC.